The clone carrying this T cell receptor (beta chain) has a count of ten or more. V lost 5 bases and J lost 6; bases outside the gene matches: 8. There are 16 residues in the CDR3. In germline, CDR1 is SGHTA, CDR2 FQGNSA. This specimen comes from a study of response to subunit inactivated influenza vaccine. Each CDR3 protein is one row after TCRdb ran MiXCR on the RT-PCR reads. The table shows about 160,000 distinct CDR3 sequences, with 9.5% to 13% occurring only once. The V and J genes are TRBV7-2 and TRBJ2-3; 13 bases fit TRBD2. This clonotype was sampled from a man aged 45-60 years who received an inactivated influenza vaccine. The sequencing here drew on non-naive T cells sorted from PBMCs, taken 45 days after vaccination. CDR3 nucleotide sequence: TGTGCCAGCAGCACTAGCGGGGGGGCCTTTTCGGATACGCAGTATTTT. It specifies CASSTSGGAFSDTQYF.